This paragraph covers one T cell receptor (beta chain) sequence. Its antigen is unknown. The data belong to a study of T cell responses to AZD1222 COVID-19 vaccine. The germline gives CDR1 MDHEN, CDR2 SYDVKM. Trimming left V 8 bases short and J 2 bases short, with 21 bases between. This CDR3 has 16 amino acids. The assay was immunoSEQ multiplex PCR, and TCRdb's table has in-frame clones only and misses some. The data show tens of thousands of clones, with more than 70% seen just once and about 11% held by the top ten. General study findings and limits: The donor cohort was predominantly white British with a female majority, and clonal diversity may have been underestimated. No day 14 peak samples; only post-peak repertoires were characterized.

The sample in question was peripheral blood, obtained on day 0 of AZD1222 vaccination. The source is an adult in good health. This chain joins TRBV28 and TRBJ1-2; a possible D gene is TRBD1 (6 bases). The CDR3 nucleotides are TGTGCCAGCGCCGGCCCAAACACAGGGACAAACTATGGCTACACCTTC. Encoded protein: CASAGPNTGTNYGYTF.